Listed below are T cell receptor beta chains from one sample, sequenced in a study of blood T cell repertoires in COVID-19. Only in-frame clones appear in the TCRdb table, and some are missing; sequencing was by immunoSEQ multiplex PCR. The sample includes roughly 150,000 clones, about 82% seen only once; the top ten take 6.5% to 9%. Sequencing input: peripheral blood. These receptors all stem from a woman aged 80 or older with COVID-19, enrolled during active disease. Both conserved end residues are trimmed from each CDR3. Fields, in order: V gene, J gene, CDR3 protein.

TRBV15,TRBJ2-3,ATSGRQGSVTDTQY
TRBV5-1,TRBJ2-7,ASSLQATGSYEQY
TRBV19,TRBJ2-5,ASSQPGQETQY
TRBV7-2,TRBJ2-2,ASSPQGPNTGELF
TRBV3-1/TRBV3-2,TRBJ2-5,ASSQDKLGRQETQY
TRBV25-1,TRBJ1-2,ASSGDRGIYGYT
TRBV19,TRBJ1-6,ASSKGVSGSYNSPLH
TRBV6-5,TRBJ2-2,ASRRTSWTGELF
TRBV6-4,TRBJ1-5,ASSEVGGTPQH
TRBV4-1,TRBJ2-5,ASSQGDRAAETQY
TRBV2,TRBJ2-2,ASRGSRTGELF
TRBV14,TRBJ2-5,ASQAKTGEPQETQY
TRBV21-1,TRBJ2-4,ASSNTEIAKNIQY
TRBV25-1,TRBJ2-6,ASSERGGANVLT
TRBV6-5,TRBJ1-2,ASSYSRVGYGYT
TRBV19,TRBJ2-6,ASNLGGRLAGANVLT
TRBV5-4,TRBJ2-7,ASSPGGRQDHEQY
TRBV7-2,TRBJ2-3,ASSLGYRTDTQY
TRBV9,TRBJ2-1,ASSVWGVSYNEQF
TRBV3-1/TRBV3-2,TRBJ2-2,ASRRTSGGQNTGELF
TRBV19,TRBJ2-7,ASSPRGTGTYEQY
TRBV6-1,TRBJ1-5,ASSESGVSNQPQH
TRBV5-1,TRBJ1-3,ASSTGGISGNTIY
TRBV2,TRBJ2-7,ASSDLVLGGGEQY
TRBV15,TRBJ1-3,ATSSSSAGNTIY
TRBV6-2/TRBV6-3,TRBJ1-2,ASSRRAIQRDGYT
TRBV11-2,TRBJ2-7,ASSQSYEQY
TRBV19,TRBJ2-5,ASSRQAMRETQY
TRBV2,TRBJ2-6,ASSVGQAGANVLT
TRBV19,TRBJ1-2,ASSKISGTNYGYT
TRBV28,TRBJ2-7,ASSPGGTGAEEQY
TRBV5-1,TRBJ2-1,ASGIQGRDNEQF
TRBV4-1,TRBJ1-1,ASSQENMRYRAF
TRBV10-1,TRBJ2-7,ASSDRGRVAGAYEQY
TRBV6-5,TRBJ2-2,ASRTPGGGELF
TRBV7-3,TRBJ2-2,ASSQEDRRSGELF
TRBV11-2,TRBJ1-4,ASRKTTTNEKLF
TRBV15,TRBJ2-7,ATSSYDRGAYEQY
TRBV19,TRBJ1-3,ASSIGWRPTTIY
TRBV9,TRBJ2-2,ASSTVGGHGGELF
TRBV10-2,TRBJ2-7,ASSDSGRYEQY
TRBV2,TRBJ1-5,ASADRGGYNQPQH